This T cell receptor beta chain was recovered during a study of cytomegalovirus exposure and HLA in healthy donors. Study overall: A subsequent analysis reported that the 120 validation repertoires were produced on the same platform that had also been used for the approximately 710 first-cohort repertoires. Study observations and caveats: A list of approximately 150 TCR beta chains associated with cytomegalovirus was given. In vitro work confirmed that a few CMV-associated chains recognize CMV antigens. Using the classifier, cytomegalovirus status was reportedly diagnosed with high specificity and sensitivity.

Remarks on this clone: Antigen: not known.

The CDR3 spans 16 residues. V was pared by 4 bases and J by 5 bases, with 18 bases between. Per the germline V gene, CDR1 is MNHNS and CDR2 is SASEGT. Sequencing was performed with immunoSEQ multiplex PCR; in TCRdb, only in-frame clones are kept and a portion is missing. The sample lists about 73,000 clones, about 87% occurring once. The clonotype originates from a woman between 18 and 30 years old in good health and CMV-seropositive. The sample taken for sequencing was PBMCs. This sequence joins TRBV6-1 and TRBJ1-5, with a tentative D call TRBD1 (6 bases). Written as DNA, the CDR3 is TGTGCCAGCAGTGCCCCACTAGTGGGGGCCCATCAGCCCCAGCATTTT. Translation: CASSAPLVGAHQPQHF.